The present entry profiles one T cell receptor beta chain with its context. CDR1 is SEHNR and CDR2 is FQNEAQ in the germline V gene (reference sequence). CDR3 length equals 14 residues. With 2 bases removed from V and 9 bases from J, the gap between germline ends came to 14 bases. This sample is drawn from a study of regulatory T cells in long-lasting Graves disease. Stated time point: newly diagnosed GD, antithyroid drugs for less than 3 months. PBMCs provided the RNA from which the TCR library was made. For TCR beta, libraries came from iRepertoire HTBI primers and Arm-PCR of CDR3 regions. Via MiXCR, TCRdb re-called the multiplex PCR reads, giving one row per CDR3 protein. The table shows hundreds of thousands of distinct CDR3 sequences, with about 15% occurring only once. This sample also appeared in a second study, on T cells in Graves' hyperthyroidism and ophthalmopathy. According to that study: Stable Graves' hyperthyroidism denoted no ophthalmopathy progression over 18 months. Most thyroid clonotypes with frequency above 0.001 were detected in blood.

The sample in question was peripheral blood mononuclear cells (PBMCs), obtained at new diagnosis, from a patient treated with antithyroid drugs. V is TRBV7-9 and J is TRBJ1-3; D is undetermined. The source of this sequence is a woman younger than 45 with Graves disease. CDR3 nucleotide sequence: TGTGCCAGCAGCTTAACGTCGGGTCGAGGCACCATATATTTT. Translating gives CASSLTSGRGTIYF.